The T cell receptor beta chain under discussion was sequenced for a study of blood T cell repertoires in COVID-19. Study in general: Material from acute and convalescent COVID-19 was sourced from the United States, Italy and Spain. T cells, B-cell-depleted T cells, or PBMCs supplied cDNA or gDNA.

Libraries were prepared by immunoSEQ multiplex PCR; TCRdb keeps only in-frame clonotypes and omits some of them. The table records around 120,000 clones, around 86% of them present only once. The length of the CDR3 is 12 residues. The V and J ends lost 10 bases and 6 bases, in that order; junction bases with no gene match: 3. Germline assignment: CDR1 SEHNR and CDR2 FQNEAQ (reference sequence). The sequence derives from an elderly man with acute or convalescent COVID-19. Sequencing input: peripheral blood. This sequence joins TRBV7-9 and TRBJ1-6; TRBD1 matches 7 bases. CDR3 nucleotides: TGTGCCACGGGACAGCCTAATTCACCCCTCCACTTT. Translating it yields CATGQPNSPLHF.